Presented here are 5 T cell receptor beta chains from one specimen sequenced in a study of blood T cell repertoires in COVID-19. Produced via immunoSEQ multiplex PCR; TCRdb's table is partial and in-frame only. The table records some 47,000 clones, roughly 83% of them present only once. Sequencing used peripheral blood. The receptors come from a woman aged 60 to 75 with acute or convalescent COVID-19.

The chain uses TRBV5-1 and TRBJ2-7; 7 positions agree with TRBD1. V trimming: 3 bases; J trimming: 2 bases; junction bases outside the gene matches: 5. Germline CDR1 is SGHRS and CDR2 is YFSETQ. The CDR3 totals 14 residues. CDR3 amino acids: CASSSGQYTYEQYF. The CDR3 DNA reads as TGCGCCAGCAGCTCGGGACAGTATACCTACGAGCAGTACTTC.

The rearrangement links TRBV28 to TRBJ2-7, with TRBD1 as a possible D gene (5 bases). The ends were cut back, 10 bases at V and 2 bases at J, with 18 bases in the middle. Germline V gene sequence: CDR1 MDHEN, CDR2 SYDVKM. The length of the CDR3 is 14 residues. Here the CDR3 reads CATRQPIAPYEQYF. The CDR3 coding sequence is TGTGCCACCAGACAGCCTATCGCGCCCTACGAGCAGTACTTC.

CDR3 sequence: CASSLDLGRVDTEAFF. The CDR3 coding sequence is TGTGCCAGCAGCTTAGATCTAGGCAGGGTTGACACTGAAGCTTTCTTT. The chain joins TRBV11-2 to TRBJ1-1; perhaps TRBD1 as D (5 bases). Germline CDR1 and CDR2: SGHAT and FQNNGV. This CDR3 has 16 amino acids. V dropped 0 bases and J dropped 3 bases, with 14 bases sitting between them.

CDR3 loop: CASSQRGQGALEQYF. CDR3 DNA sequence: TGTGCCAGCAGTCAGCGGGGACAGGGGGCGCTCGAGCAGTACTTC. The gene calls are TRBV6-6 and TRBJ2-7, with 12 bases aligning to TRBD1. V trimming: 5 bases; J trimming: 6 bases; junction bases outside the gene matches: 8. CDR3 length: 15 amino acids. The germline CDR1 and CDR2 sequences are MNHNY and SVGAGI (reference sequence).

This clone was seen only a few times. The chain employs TRBV9 and TRBJ1-1; no clear D. From germline, CDR1 is SGDLS and CDR2 YYNGEE. The CDR3 contains 14 residues. With 2 bases removed from V and 0 bases from J, the gap between germline ends came to 8 bases. The DNA for the CDR3 is TGTGCCAGCAGCGTTGACAACTTGAACACTGAAGCTTTCTTT. Its translation is CASSVDNLNTEAFF.